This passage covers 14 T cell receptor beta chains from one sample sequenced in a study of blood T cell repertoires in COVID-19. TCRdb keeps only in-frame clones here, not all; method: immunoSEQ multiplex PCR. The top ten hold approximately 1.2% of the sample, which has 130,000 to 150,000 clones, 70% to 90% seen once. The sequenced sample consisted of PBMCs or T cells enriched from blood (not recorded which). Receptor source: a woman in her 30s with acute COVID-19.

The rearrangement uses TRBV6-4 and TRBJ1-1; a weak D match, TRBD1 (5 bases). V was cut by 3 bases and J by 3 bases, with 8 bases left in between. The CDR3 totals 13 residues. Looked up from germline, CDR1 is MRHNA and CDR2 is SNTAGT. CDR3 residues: CASSEGRYTEAFF. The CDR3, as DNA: TGTGCCAGCAGTGAGGGGCGGTACACTGAAGCTTTCTTT.

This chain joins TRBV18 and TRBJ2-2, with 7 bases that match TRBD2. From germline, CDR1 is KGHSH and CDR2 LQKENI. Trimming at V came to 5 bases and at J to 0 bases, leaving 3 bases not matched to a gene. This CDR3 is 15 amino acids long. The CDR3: CASSTSAANTGELFF. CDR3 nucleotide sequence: TGTGCCAGCTCAACTAGCGCCGCGAACACCGGGGAGCTGTTTTTT.

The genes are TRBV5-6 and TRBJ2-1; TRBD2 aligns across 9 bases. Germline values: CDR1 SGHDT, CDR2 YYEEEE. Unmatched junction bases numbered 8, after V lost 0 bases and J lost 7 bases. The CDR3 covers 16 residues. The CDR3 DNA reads TGTGCCAGCAGCTTGGCGACTAGCGGTTTTTTAAATGAGCAGTTCTTC. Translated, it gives CASSLATSGFLNEQFF.

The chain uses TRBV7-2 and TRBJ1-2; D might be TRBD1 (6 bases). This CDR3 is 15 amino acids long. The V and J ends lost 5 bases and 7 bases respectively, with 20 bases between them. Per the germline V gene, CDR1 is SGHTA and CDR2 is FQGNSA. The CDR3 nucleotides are TGTGCCAGCAGCACACGCATAGATTCAGGGGTTGGCTACACCTTC. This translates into CASSTRIDSGVGYTF.

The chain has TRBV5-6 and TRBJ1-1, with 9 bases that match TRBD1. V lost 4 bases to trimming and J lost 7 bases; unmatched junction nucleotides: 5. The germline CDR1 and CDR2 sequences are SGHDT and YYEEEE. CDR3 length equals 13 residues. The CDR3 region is CASSLGQGLEAFF. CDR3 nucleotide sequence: TGTGCCAGCAGCCTGGGACAGGGCCTTGAAGCTTTCTTT. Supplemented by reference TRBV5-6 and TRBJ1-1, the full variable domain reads DAGVTQSPTHLIKTRGQQVTLRCSPKSGHDTVSWYQQALGQGPQFIFQYYEEEERQRGNFPDRFSGHQFPNYSSELNVNALLLGDSALYLCASSLGQGLEAFFGQGTRLTVV.

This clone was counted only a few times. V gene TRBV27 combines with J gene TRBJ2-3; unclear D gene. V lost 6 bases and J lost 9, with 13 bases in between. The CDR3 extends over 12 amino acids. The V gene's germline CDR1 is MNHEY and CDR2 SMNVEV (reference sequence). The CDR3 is CASSPTGVTQYF. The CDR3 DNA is TGTGCCAGCAGCCCCACCGGAGTCACGCAGTATTTT.

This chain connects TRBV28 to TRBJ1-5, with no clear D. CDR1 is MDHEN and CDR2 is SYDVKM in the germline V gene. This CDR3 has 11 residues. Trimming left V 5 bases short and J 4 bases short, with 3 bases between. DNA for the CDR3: TGTGCCAGCAGTACTAATCAGCCCCAGCATTTT. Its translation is CASSTNQPQHF.

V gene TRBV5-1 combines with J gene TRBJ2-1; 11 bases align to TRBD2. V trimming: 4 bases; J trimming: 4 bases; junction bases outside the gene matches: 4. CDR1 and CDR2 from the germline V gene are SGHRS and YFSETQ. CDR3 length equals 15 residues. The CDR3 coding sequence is TGCGCCAGCAGCACGGGACTAGCGGAATACAATGAGCAGTTCTTC. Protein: CASSTGLAEYNEQFF.

This CDR3 is CASSFQGAFSGNTIYF. As DNA, the CDR3 is TGTGCCAGCAGTTTCCAGGGGGCGTTCTCTGGAAACACCATATATTTT. The J gene is TRBJ1-3, the V gene TRBV7-9; TRBD1 matches 8 bases. CDR3 size: 16 residues. V shed 6 bases, J shed 0 bases, and the junction held 7 bases outside the gene matches. Germline V lookup: CDR1 SEHNR, CDR2 FQNEAQ (reference sequence).

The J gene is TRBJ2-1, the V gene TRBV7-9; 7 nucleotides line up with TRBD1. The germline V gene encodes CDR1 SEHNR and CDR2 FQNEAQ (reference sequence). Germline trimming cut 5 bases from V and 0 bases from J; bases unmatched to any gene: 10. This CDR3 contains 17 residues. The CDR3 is CASSQVKTGSSYNEQFF. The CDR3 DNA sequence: TGTGCCAGCAGCCAAGTGAAGACAGGGAGCTCCTACAATGAGCAGTTCTTC. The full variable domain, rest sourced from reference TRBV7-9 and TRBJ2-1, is DTGVSQNPRHKITKRGQNVTFRCDPISEHNRLYWYRQTLGQGPEFLTYFQNEAQLEKSRLLSDRFSAERPKGSFSTLEIQRTEQGDSAMYLCASSQVKTGSSYNEQFFGPGTRLTVL.

In DNA, the CDR3 is TGTGCCAGCAGTTACGATGGGACAGGGGGCTACGAGCAGTACTTC. The encoded protein is CASSYDGTGGYEQYF. This chain connects TRBV6-2 or TRBV6-3 to TRBJ2-7; 11 bases are shared with TRBD1. With 2 bases clipped from V and 3 bases from J, the junction kept 3 bases outside the gene matches. This CDR3 has 15 amino acids. Germline V gene lookup returns CDR1 MNHEY and CDR2 SVGEGT.

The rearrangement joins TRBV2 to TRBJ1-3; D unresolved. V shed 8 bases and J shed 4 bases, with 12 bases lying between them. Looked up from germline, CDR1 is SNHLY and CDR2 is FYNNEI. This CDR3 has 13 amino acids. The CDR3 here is CASSTGRGNTIYF. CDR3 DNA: TGTGCCAGCTCCACGGGTCGAGGAAACACCATATATTTT.

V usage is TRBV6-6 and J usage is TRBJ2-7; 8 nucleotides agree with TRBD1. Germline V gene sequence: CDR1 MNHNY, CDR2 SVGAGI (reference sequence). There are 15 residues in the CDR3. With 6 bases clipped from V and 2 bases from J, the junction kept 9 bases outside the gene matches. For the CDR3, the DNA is TGTGCCAGCAGCTATGGACAGGGTGGGACCTACGAGCAGTACTTC. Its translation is CASSYGQGGTYEQYF.

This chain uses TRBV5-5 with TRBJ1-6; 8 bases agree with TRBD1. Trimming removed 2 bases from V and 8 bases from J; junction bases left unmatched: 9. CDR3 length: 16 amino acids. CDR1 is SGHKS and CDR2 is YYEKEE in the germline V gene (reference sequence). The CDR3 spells CASSLLGDRGYSPLHF. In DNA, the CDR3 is TGTGCCAGCAGCTTATTAGGAGACAGGGGTTATTCACCCCTCCACTTT.